This T cell receptor delta chain was retrieved from a study of γδ T cells in repeated Plasmodium falciparum infection (dated by TCRdb to the early 2020s). The study in broad terms: Malian children exposed to intense seasonal malaria transmission were enrolled in the natural-infection arm and compared with Australian children matched for age and gender. Four or five malaria-naive U.S. adults underwent four controlled human malaria infections by bites from P. falciparum NF54-infected Anopheles stephensi mosquitoes over approximately 600 days. Controlled-infection subjects were sampled at baseline, immediately before selected infections, and 21 days after each infection. Malian gammadelta TCR repertoires were analysed cross-sectionally during no-transmission periods and longitudinally across acute febrile malaria episodes. The study examined how repeated Plasmodium falciparum infection shapes the human gammadelta T cell repertoire, using natural infection in Mali and controlled human malaria infection.

V is trimmed back by 0 bases and J by 0 bases, and the junction contains 36 bases that no gene match accounts for. The germline V gene encodes CDR1 TSWWSYY and CDR2 QGS. Taken from cysteine to phenylalanine, the CDR3 has 28 residues. Only CDR3 DNA is held: 84 bases, read in frame from base 1. Overall study outcomes, separate from this receptor: The Malian cohort came from a small rural village of predominantly one ethnic group, limiting generalizability. In Vdelta2-negative, largely Vdelta1+, gammadelta TCR repertoires, repeated controlled infections appeared to drive waves of new clonotype selection. Compared with Australian children, Malian children appeared to have Vdelta2-negative gammadelta TCR repertoires that were more clonally expanded, less diverse and less shared. A highly stable polyclonal repertoire over time and infection, with many inter-individual overlapping TCRgamma sequences, was shown by Vgamma9/Vdelta2+ TCR repertoires. Analysis of inter-individual variability in gammadelta T cell responses was limited by the small size of the controlled-infection cohort.

Library preparation used multiplex PCR. The instrument was an Illumina MiSeq. From each sorted gammadelta T cell sample, both TCR gamma (TRG) and TCR delta (TRD) chains were sequenced. As for how the authors treated the data: The repertoire analyses used clonotype tree plots, the accumulated frequency of the top 20 clonotypes, and diversity index (DI) and D75 metrics. The public reads were reprocessed by TCRdb using CATT, and rows of matching DNA were later combined. The V and J calls follow TCRdb's processing rather than the paper's. Here the sample has roughly 86,000 delta-chain clones; roughly 1.4% occur a single time. The top ten clones comprise 8.5% to 10% of the sample. For bulk TCR repertoire analysis, Vgamma9/Vdelta2+ and Vdelta2-negative gammadelta T cell populations were flow-sorted out of peripheral blood mononuclear cells. Only a few counts were recorded for this clone. Its binding antigen is unknown. The TCRdb protein, from a much larger clone, departs from this DNA's translation at residue 19, likely by read error; the protein shown derives from the DNA.

The receptor chain draws on TRDV1 and TRDJ1, with 11 middle bases fitting TRDD3. The sequence was obtained from a pool of human donors (malaria-infected and uninfected, not separated). The sequenced sample consisted of gamma-delta T cells from blood. CDR3 protein: CALGELSHGFLREPYWGICRAYTDKLIF. Read as DNA, the sequence is TGTGCTCTTGGGGAACTTAGTCATGGGTTCCTAAGGGAGCCGTACTGGGGGATATGTAGGGCGTACACCGATAAACTCATCTTT.